Listed here is a single T cell receptor (beta chain). Its target is not known. With V trimmed by 0 bases and J by 6 bases, 8 bases remained unmatched. This CDR3 is built from 16 residues. Per germline, CDR1 SGHVS and CDR2 FNYEAQ. This sample was taken from a study of cytomegalovirus exposure and HLA in healthy donors. Points from the study as a whole: In a later analysis, across HLA loci, associated TCR counts were highest for DRB1, lowest for HLA-C.

It was with 60 Vbeta and 13 Jbeta primers that the PCR ran. Profiled with immunoSEQ multiplex PCR; TCRdb holds only in-frame clones, not every one. The repertoire consists of fewer than 250,000 clones, with 70% to 80% occurring once and the leading ten covering 0.2% to 0.25%. This TCR derives from a girl aged 2 to 10 in good health and CMV-seronegative. The sequencing sample was made of PBMCs. The genes are TRBV7-6 and TRBJ2-3; 8 bases match TRBD1. CDR3 sequence (DNA): TGTGCCAGCAGCTTAGCGTTGCCAGGGGACAGGGATACGCAGTATTTT. Residues: CASSLALPGDRDTQYF. Drawing the rest from reference TRBV7-6 and TRBJ2-3, the complete variable domain is GAGVSQSPRYKVTKRGQDVALRCDPISGHVSLYWYRQALGQGPEFLTYFNYEAQQDKSGLPNDRFSAERPEGSISTLTIQRTEQRDSAMYRCASSLALPGDRDTQYFGPGTRLTVL.